This TCR beta chain was captured in a study of regulatory T cells in long-lasting Graves disease. Arm-PCR with iRepertoire HTBI primers amplified the CDR3 regions for these TCR beta libraries. Each CDR3 protein is one row after TCRdb ran MiXCR on the multiplex PCR reads. The sample holds about 370,000 distinct CDR3 sequences; 15% to 17% are singletons and the top ten take about 20%. The CDR3 runs 17 residues. Germline CDR1 and CDR2: MNHNS and SASEGT. Between the trimmed V and J ends, which lost 1 base and 2 bases, there was a span of 15 bases. Findings and limits, study-wide: Persistent disease showed a preference for TRBV28, TRBJ1-2 and TRBJ2-5. In persistent patients, shared public clonotypes (around 2,500) outnumbered those in new patients (almost 1,000).

Specified time point: newly diagnosed GD, antithyroid drugs for less than 3 months. From PBMCs, RNA was extracted and then used to make the TCR library. Criteria from the American Thyroid Association guidelines were applied to diagnose Graves' disease. Nine milliliters of peripheral blood went into EDTA tubes. As to this clonotype: The antigen remains undetermined.

The chain has TRBV6-1 and TRBJ1-5; D unclear. The sequence was collected from a female donor with Graves disease. The sample was peripheral blood mononuclear cells (PBMCs), taken at new diagnosis, from a patient treated with antithyroid drugs. The CDR3 protein is CASSEEDGAWGNQPQHF. CDR3 in DNA: TGTGCCAGCAGTGAAGAGGATGGCGCCTGGGGCAATCAGCCCCAGCATTTT.